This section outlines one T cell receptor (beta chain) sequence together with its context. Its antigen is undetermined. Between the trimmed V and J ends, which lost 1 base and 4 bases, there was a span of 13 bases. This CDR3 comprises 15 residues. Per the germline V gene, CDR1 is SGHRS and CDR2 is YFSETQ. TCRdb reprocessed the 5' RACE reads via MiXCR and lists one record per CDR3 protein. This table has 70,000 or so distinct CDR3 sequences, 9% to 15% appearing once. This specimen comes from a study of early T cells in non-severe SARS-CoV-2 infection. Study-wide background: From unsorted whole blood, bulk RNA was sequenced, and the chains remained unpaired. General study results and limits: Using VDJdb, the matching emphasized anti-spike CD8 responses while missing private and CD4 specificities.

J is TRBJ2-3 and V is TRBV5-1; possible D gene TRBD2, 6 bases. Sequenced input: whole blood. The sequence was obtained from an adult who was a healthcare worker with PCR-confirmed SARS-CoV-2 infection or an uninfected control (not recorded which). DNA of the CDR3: TGCGCCAGCAGCTTGCAGGGAGGTCTTCCAGATACGCAGTATTTT. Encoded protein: CASSLQGGLPDTQYF.